Listed here is a single T cell receptor (beta chain). The data stem from a study of blood T cell repertoires in COVID-19. In the study overall: Samples representing acute and convalescent COVID-19 were sourced from the United States, Italy and Spain. From T cells, B-cell-depleted T cells, or PBMCs came the material, which was cDNA or gDNA.

This CDR3 spans 14 amino acids. The junction had 9 bases not matched to a gene; V was cut back by 3 bases and J by 5 bases. The V gene's germline CDR1 is DFQATT and CDR2 SNEGSKA (reference sequence). Original processing notes: It was from reference gene primer amplification that nucleated cell counts were estimated. Assay used: immunoSEQ multiplex PCR; TCRdb lists only in-frame clones, some missing. V and J calls and clone size are given by that table; D and trimming were obtained from the DNA. The sample holds under 200,000 clones, more than 85% seen once. J is TRBJ2-5 and V is TRBV20-1; 7 nucleotides align to TRBD1. Sequenced: peripheral blood. The receptor's source is a woman aged 80 or over in a cohort sampled during active or convalescent COVID-19. The CDR3 DNA is TGCAGTGCTAGTAGACAGGGCGATTGGGAGACCCAGTACTTC. Translation gives CSASRQGDWETQYF.